This T cell receptor beta chain was captured by sequencing in a study of T cells in Graves' hyperthyroidism and ophthalmopathy. Study summary: At initial diagnosis, before any treatment had begun, peripheral blood was obtained. Notes on the study in general: The model identified upcoming ophthalmopathy a median approximately six months ahead of onset. Most thyroid-expanded clonotypes above 0.001 were also found in blood.

V lost 1 base to trimming and J lost 3 bases, with 2 bases between them. CDR1 is MGHDK, CDR2 SYGVNS, per germline. This CDR3 comprises 12 residues. This clonotype was detected a few times. Its antigen is unknown. TCR beta CDR3 regions were amplified from RNA transcripts. During a first-round RT-PCR of the TCR CDR3, the HTBI primer set was used. A single record per CDR3 protein comes from TCRdb applying MiXCR to the multiplex PCR reads. This table has over 350,000 distinct CDR3 sequences, over 11% appearing once. The chain joins TRBV25-1 to TRBJ2-3; the D is unclear. The sequencing input was blood. This clonotype was obtained from a man aged 45-65 years with Graves' ophthalmopathy. The chain's CDR3 is CASSELTDTQYF. The CDR3 DNA sequence: TGTGCCAGCAGTGAATTGACAGATACGCAGTATTTT. The entire variable domain, with the rest obtained from reference TRBV25-1 and TRBJ2-3, is as follows: EADIYQTPRYLVIGTGKKITLECSQTMGHDKMYWYQQDPGMELHLIHYSYGVNSTEKGDLSSESTVSRIRTEHFPLTLESARPSHTSQYLCASSELTDTQYFGPGTRLTVL.